This T cell receptor (beta chain) was identified in a study of cytomegalovirus exposure and HLA in healthy donors. General study points: When presence/absence was analysed, sequencing depth was taken to be roughly uniform across donors.

PCR amplification relied on 60 Vbeta primers (plus 13 Jbeta primers). Data came from immunoSEQ multiplex PCR; TCRdb stores just in-frame clones and leaves some out. Found here are 100,000 or so clones, roughly 80% of them singletons; the top ten hold 10%. With respect to this clone: Its specificity is unknown.

The sequenced sample was PBMCs. This clonotype originated in a man younger than 45 in good health and CMV-seropositive.

This CDR3 reads CASSFGNANTGELFF. The CDR3 nucleotides are TGTGCCAGCAGTTTTGGCAACGCGAACACCGGGGAGCTGTTTTTT. This chain uses TRBV2 with TRBJ2-2; D unresolved. The V and J ends lost 5 bases and 0 bases respectively, with 10 bases between them. This CDR3 is 15 amino acids long. Germline lookup yields CDR1 SNHLY and CDR2 FYNNEI.